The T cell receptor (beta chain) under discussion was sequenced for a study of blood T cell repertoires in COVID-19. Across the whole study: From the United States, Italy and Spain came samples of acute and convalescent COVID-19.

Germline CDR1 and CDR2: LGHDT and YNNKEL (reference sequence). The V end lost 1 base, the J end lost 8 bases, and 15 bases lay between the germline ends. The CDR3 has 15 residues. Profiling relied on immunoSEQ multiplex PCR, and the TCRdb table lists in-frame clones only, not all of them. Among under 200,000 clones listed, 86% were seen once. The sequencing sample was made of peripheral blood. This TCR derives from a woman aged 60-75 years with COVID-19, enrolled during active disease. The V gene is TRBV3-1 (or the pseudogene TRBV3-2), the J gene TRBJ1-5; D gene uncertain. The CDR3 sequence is CASSQGPPGQEPQHF. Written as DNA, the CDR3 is TGTGCCAGCAGCCAAGGCCCACCAGGCCAGGAGCCCCAGCATTTT.